Listed below are T cell receptor beta chains from one sample, sequenced in a study of shared clonotypes between healthy human individuals. Some clones are missing from TCRdb's copy, which holds only in-frame ones; the method was immunoSEQ multiplex PCR. The table includes some 1,400,000 clones, roughly 95% detected once. Sequenced sample: naive CD4+ T cells sorted from blood. The receptor set was obtained from a young man in good health. Both conserved end residues are trimmed from each CDR3.

v_call,cdr3_aa
TRBV27,ASSYGQGHQPQH
TRBV11-2,ASSLGGYGNIQY
TRBV25-1,ASSAPGTPVGYT
TRBV7-9,ASSRTPGQGDANEKLF
TRBV18,ASSVQQGTKETQY
TRBV7-2,ASSPKLTSSYEQY
TRBV7-9,ASSLTSGAGSDTQY
TRBV28,ASTALATGSYEQY
TRBV10-3,AISGDTYQETQY
TRBV10-3,AISGNWGSSYEQY
TRBV10-3,AISSDINTGELF
TRBV7-6,ASSLASGSVYEQY
TRBV9,ASSVGATSTDTQY
TRBV5-1,ASSWGAGAVPGELF
TRBV2,ASRSGTNTGELF
TRBV18,ASSPPERDGQF